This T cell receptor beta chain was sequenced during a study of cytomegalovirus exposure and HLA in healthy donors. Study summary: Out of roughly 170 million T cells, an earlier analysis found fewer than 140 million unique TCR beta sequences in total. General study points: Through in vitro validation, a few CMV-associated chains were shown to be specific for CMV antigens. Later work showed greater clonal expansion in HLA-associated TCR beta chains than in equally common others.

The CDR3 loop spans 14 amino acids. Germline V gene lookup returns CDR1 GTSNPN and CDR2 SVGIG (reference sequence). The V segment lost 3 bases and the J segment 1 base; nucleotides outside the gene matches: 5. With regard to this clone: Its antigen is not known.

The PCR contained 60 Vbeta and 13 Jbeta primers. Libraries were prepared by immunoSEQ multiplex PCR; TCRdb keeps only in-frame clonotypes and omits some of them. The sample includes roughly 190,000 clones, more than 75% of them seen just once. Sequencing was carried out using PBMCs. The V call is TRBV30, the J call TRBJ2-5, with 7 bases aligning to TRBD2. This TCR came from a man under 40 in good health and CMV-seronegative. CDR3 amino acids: CAWSAGGGQETQYF. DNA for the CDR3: TGTGCCTGGAGCGCTGGGGGGGGCCAAGAGACCCAGTACTTC.